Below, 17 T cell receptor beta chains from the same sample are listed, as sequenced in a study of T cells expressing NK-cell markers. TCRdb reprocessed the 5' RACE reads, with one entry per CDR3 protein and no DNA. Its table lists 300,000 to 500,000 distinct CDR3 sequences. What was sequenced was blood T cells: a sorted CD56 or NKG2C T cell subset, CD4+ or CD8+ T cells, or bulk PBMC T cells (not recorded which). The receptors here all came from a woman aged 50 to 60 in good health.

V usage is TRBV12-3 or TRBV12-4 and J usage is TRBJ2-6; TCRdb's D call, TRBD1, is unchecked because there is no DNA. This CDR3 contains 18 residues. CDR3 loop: CASSLALRGAGGANVLTF.

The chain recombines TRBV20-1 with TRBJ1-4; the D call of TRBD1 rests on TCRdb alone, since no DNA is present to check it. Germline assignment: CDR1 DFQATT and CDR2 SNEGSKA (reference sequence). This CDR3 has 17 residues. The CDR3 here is CSARDPGQGILNEKLFF.

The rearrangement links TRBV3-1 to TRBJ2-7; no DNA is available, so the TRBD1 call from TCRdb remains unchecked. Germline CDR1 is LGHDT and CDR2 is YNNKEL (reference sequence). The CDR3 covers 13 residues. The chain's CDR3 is CASADRGHAEQYF.

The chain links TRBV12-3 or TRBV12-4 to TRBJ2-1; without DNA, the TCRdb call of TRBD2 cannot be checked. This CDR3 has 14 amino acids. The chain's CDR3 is CASRREGMLNEQFF.

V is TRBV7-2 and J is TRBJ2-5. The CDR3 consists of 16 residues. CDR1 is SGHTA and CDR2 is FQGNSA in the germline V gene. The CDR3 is CASSLVLDTHQETQYF.

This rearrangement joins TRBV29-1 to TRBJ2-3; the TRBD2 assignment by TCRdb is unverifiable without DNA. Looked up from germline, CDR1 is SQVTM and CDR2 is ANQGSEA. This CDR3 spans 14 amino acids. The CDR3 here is CSLWTSGTTDTQYF.

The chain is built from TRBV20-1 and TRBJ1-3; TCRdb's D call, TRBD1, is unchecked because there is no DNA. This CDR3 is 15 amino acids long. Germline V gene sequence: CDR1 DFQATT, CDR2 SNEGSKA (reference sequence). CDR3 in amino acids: CSASPPGGVRNTIYF.

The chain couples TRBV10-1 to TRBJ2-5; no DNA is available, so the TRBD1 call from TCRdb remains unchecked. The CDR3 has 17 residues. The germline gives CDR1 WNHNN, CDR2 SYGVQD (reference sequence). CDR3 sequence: CASNRTGVREKQETQYF.

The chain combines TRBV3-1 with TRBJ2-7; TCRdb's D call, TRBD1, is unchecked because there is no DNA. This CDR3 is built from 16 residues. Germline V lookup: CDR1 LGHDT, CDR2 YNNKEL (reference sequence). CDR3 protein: CASSPRPRTGYYEQYF.

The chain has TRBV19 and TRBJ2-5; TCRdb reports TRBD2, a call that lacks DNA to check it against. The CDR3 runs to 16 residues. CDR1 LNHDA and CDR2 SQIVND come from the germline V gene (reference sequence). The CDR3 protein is CASSIGTSGIQETQYF.

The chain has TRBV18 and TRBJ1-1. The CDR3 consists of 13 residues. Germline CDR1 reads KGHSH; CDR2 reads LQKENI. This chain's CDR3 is CASSPLVETEAFF.

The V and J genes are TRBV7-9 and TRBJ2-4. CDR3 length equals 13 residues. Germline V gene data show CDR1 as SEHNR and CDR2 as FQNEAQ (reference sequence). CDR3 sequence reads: CASSSHSINIQYF.

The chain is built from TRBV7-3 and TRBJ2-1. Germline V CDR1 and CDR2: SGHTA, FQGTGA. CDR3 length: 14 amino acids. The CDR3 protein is CASSLTRFHDEQFF.

CDR3 protein: CSVGGLGTEAFF. The chain carries TRBV29-1 and TRBJ1-1; TCRdb calls TRBD1, which cannot be checked without DNA. CDR1 is SQVTM, CDR2 ANQGSEA, per germline. The CDR3 spans 12 residues.

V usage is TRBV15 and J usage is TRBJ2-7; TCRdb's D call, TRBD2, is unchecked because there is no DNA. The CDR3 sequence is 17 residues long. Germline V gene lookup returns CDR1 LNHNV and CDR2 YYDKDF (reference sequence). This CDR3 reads CATSRDRSRGGAYEQYF.

The CDR3 here is CASSFRGSYNEQFF. The rearrangement links TRBV5-1 to TRBJ2-1. The CDR3 length is 14 residues. Germline values: CDR1 SGHRS, CDR2 YFSETQ. The whole variable domain, remainder taken from reference TRBV5-1 and TRBJ2-1, is KAGVTQTPRYLIKTRGQQVTLSCSPISGHRSVSWYQQTPGQGLQFLFEYFSETQRNKGNFPGRFSGRQFSNSRSEMNVSTLELGDSALYLCASSFRGSYNEQFFGPGTRLTVL.

Here the CDR3 reads CASSQFPSSETQYF. V gene TRBV4-1 combines with J gene TRBJ2-5; TCRdb's D call of TRBD2 is untestable without DNA. The CDR3 is made up of 14 amino acids. Looked up from germline, CDR1 is MGHRA and CDR2 is YSYEKL.